The sequence of this T cell receptor (beta chain) was determined in a study of shared T cell receptors in the human thymus. The assay was immunoSEQ multiplex PCR, and TCRdb's table has in-frame clones only and misses some. This sample has approximately 760,000 clones, with 70% to 90% found just once. Germline loops: CDR1 SGHDN, CDR2 FVKESK. V was trimmed by 0 bases and J by 6 bases, leaving 17 bases between them. The length of the CDR3 is 16 residues. The data also belong to a second study, concerning human thymus T cells.

The gene calls are TRBV14 and TRBJ1-1, with D tentatively TRBD1 (5 bases). This sequence was found in a girl under two years old with a congenital heart defect. The source material was thymocytes. This CDR3 reads CASSQDGTVKGPEAFF. In DNA, the CDR3 is TGTGCCAGCAGCCAAGATGGGACTGTTAAGGGGCCTGAAGCTTTCTTT.